These 22 T cell receptor beta chains originate from one sample sequenced in a study of blood T cells in healthy people across ages (dated by TCRdb to between 2015 and 2016). Library creation used 5' RACE. The reads were generated on an Illumina HiSeq 2500. A second roughly 7 to 11 cycle PCR used a sample-barcoded 5' primer and a J-beta primer mix. Clones were called with MiXCR by TCRdb after fastp trimmed the public reads at Q25, and only in-frame beta chains were retained. Each entry merges the rows of one CDR3 protein and shows their most common DNA and genes. This sample gives around 990,000 distinct CDR3 sequences in total; more than 30% of them show up just once. Of the sample, 10% to 15% falls within the top ten clones. The specimen was blood. Receptors were obtained from a man aged 18 to 35 in good health.

This clonotype was seen only a few times. The genes are TRBV24-1 and TRBJ2-1, with 10 bases that match TRBD1. The CDR3 has 15 residues. Germline CDR1 and CDR2: KGHDR and SFDVKD. With V trimmed by 1 base and J by 6 bases, 2 bases remained unmatched. CDR3 in DNA: TGTGCCACCAGTGATTTAGGACAGGGGGGCAATGAGCAGTTCTTC. It translates to CATSDLGQGGNEQFF.

The chain combines TRBV27 with TRBJ2-7; D may be TRBD1 (6 bases). V was shortened by 5 bases and J by 7 bases, with 24 bases between the two germline ends. CDR1 MNHEY and CDR2 SMNVEV come from the germline V gene (reference sequence). CDR3 size: 16 residues. The CDR3 DNA is TGTGCCAGCAGTACCACTATAAGAGGGGGTCACAATGAGCAGTACTTC. Translating it yields CASSTTIRGGHNEQYF.

This sequence joins TRBV11-2 and TRBJ2-1; TRBD2 might be the D (7 bases). The CDR3 extends over 17 amino acids. The V and J ends lost 2 bases and 8 bases respectively, with 22 bases between them. In germline, CDR1 is SGHAT, CDR2 FQNNGV. The CDR3 DNA reads TGTGCCAGCAGCTTATCCCGGGGGGCTCCCTTATACGATGAGCAGTTCTTC. This codes for CASSLSRGAPLYDEQFF.

This CDR3 is CASSDRPAGYEQYF. The CDR3 nucleotides are TGTGCCAGCAGTGACAGGCCCGCGGGCTACGAGCAGTACTTC. The chain links TRBV6-1 to TRBJ2-7, with D possibly being TRBD2 (5 bases). Germline V gene sequence: CDR1 MNHNS, CDR2 SASEGT. This CDR3 is built from 14 residues. Trimming left V 3 bases short and J 3 bases short, with 12 bases between.

This rearrangement joins TRBV6-5 to TRBJ2-2; D not resolved. V lost 9 bases, J lost 4 bases, and 12 bases lay in between. The CDR3 spans 13 residues. Germline values: CDR1 MNHEY, CDR2 SVGAGI. The CDR3 loop is CASSIQATGELFF. In DNA, the CDR3 is TGTGCCAGTTCAATCCAGGCCACCGGGGAGCTGTTTTTT.

The chain carries TRBV25-1 and TRBJ1-4; no reliable D call. Trimming removed 4 bases from V and 0 bases from J, with 15 bases in between. This CDR3 has 17 amino acids. Germline lookup yields CDR1 MGHDK and CDR2 SYGVNS. CDR3 region: CASSARLILATNEKLFF. The CDR3 DNA sequence: TGTGCCAGCAGTGCGCGGTTGATCCTCGCAACTAATGAAAAACTGTTTTTT.

The gene calls are TRBV28 and TRBJ1-5; no reliable D call. The V and J ends lost 3 bases and 1 base respectively, with 7 bases between them. The CDR3 is 14 amino acids. In germline, CDR1 is MDHEN, CDR2 SYDVKM. The CDR3 DNA sequence: TGTGCCAGCAGTTTTAGGCGGAGCAATCAGCCCCAGCATTTT. Encoded protein: CASSFRRSNQPQHF.

Comment on this clonotype: This may arise from a read error, as a much more abundant clone is one base away. The V gene is TRBV7-2, the J gene TRBJ1-6, with D hard to call. With 3 bases removed from V and 6 bases from J, the gap between germline ends came to 6 bases. This CDR3 has 13 residues. Germline V gene data show CDR1 as SGHTA and CDR2 as FQGNSA. The CDR3 nucleotides are TGTGCCAGCAGCTTCGACATTAATTCACCCCTCCACTTT. It codes for CASSFDINSPLHF.

V and J are TRBV6-5 and TRBJ2-3, with D perhaps TRBD1 (6 bases). V lost 0 bases to trimming and J lost 2 bases, with 9 bases between them. The CDR3 is 15 residues long. Germline CDR1 is MNHEY and CDR2 is SVGAGI. In DNA form, the CDR3 reads TGTGCCAGCAGTTACTCGAGGACAGTCACAGATACGCAGTATTTT. Translating gives CASSYSRTVTDTQYF.

About this clonotype: A single base separates this from a much larger clone, so it may be a read error. The chain has TRBV12-3 or TRBV12-4 and TRBJ1-2; no reliable D call. The germline V and J ends were trimmed by 5 bases and 1 base, with 8 bases remaining between them. The CDR3 spans 13 residues. CDR3 sequence: CASSVTSNYGYTF. The CDR3 nucleotides are TGTGCCAGCAGTGTAACAAGTAACTATGGCTACACCTTC.

Of note for this clonotype: One end of the junction fails to match germline, which may point to a read error. V is TRBV3-1 and J is TRBJ2-5; D uncertain. This CDR3 contains 11 residues. Germline lookup yields CDR1 LGHDT and CDR2 YNNKEL (reference sequence). In DNA form, the CDR3 reads TGTACCAGCAGCCAAGACGTCACCCAGTACTTC. This encodes CTSSQDVTQYF.

This clonotype was counted many times. The chain uses TRBV10-3 and TRBJ2-7; no clear D gene. Germline V lookup: CDR1 ENHRY, CDR2 SYGVKD. V shed 0 bases and J shed 2 bases, with 8 bases lying between them. CDR3 length equals 14 residues. In nucleotides, the CDR3 is TGTGCCATCAGTGAGTCGACGGATACCTACGAGCAGTACTTC. Protein sequence: CAISESTDTYEQYF.

As for this clonotype: One end of the junction fails to match germline, which may point to a read error. V usage is TRBV6-6 and J usage is TRBJ2-7; D is possibly TRBD2 (5 bases). The end of the DNA fits TRBJ2-5 better, so the J call may be wrong. This CDR3 spans 14 amino acids. Germline V gene sequence: CDR1 MNHNY, CDR2 SVGAGI (reference sequence). CDR3 nucleotide sequence: TGTGCCGGCAGTCCCCCGGGGTTAGTGGAGACCCAGTACTTC. This encodes CAGSPPGLVETQYF.

The table lists this clonotype with a count of one. For the CDR3, the DNA is TGTGCCAGCGCACCTCGAGGGGGCAATCAGCCCCAGCATTTT. The encoded protein is CASAPRGGNQPQHF. The rearrangement joins TRBV3-1 to TRBJ1-5; tentatively, D is TRBD1 (5 bases). With 8 bases removed from V and 2 bases from J, the gap between germline ends came to 13 bases. The CDR3 runs 14 residues. Germline V CDR1 and CDR2: LGHDT, YNNKEL (reference sequence). Variable domain in full (rest from reference TRBV3-1 and TRBJ1-5): DTAVSQTPKYLVTQMGNDKSIKCEQNLGHDTMYWYKQDSKKFLKIMFSYNNKELIINETVPNRFSPKSPDKAHLNLHINSLELGDSAVYFCASAPRGGNQPQHFGDGTRLSIL.

This clonotype has more than one count but fewer than ten. The V call is TRBV11-2, the J call TRBJ2-7; D remains ambiguous. V was trimmed by 0 bases and J by 6 bases, leaving 15 bases between them. Germline loops: CDR1 SGHAT, CDR2 FQNNGV. CDR3 size: 15 residues. The CDR3 DNA sequence: TGTGCCAGCAGCTTAGATTTTGACGGTGGAACCGAGCAGTACTTC. It specifies CASSLDFDGGTEQYF.

This clonotype turned up a few times. The chain joins TRBV12-3 or TRBV12-4 to TRBJ2-5; D may correspond to TRBD1 or TRBD2 (5 bases each). The CDR3 is made up of 15 amino acids. V lost 6 bases and J lost 0, with 14 bases in between. CDR3 loop: CASSFLGTDQETQYF. CDR3 DNA: TGTGCCAGCAGCTTTCTCGGGACGGACCAAGAGACCCAGTACTTC.

V is TRBV12-3 or TRBV12-4 and J is TRBJ1-2; TRBD1 aligns across 11 bases. With V trimmed by 6 bases and J by 8 bases, 11 bases remained unmatched. The CDR3 extends over 15 amino acids. The CDR3 bases are TGTGCCAGCAGACCTACCGGGACAGGGGGTGAAGGCTACACCTTC. Encoded protein: CASRPTGTGGEGYTF.

This clonotype was seen many times. This may be a read error: a much more frequent sequence differs by one nucleotide. This chain joins TRBV2 and TRBJ2-1; weak D call: TRBD2 (6 bases). The CDR3 covers 15 residues. The V end was cut by 0 bases, the J end by 0 bases, with 6 bases between. Germline-derived CDR1 and CDR2 are SNHLY and FYNNEI. The CDR3 DNA follows: TGTGCCAGCAGTGAAGCGGGGGGCTCCTACAATGAGCAGTTCTTC. It codes for CASSEAGGSYNEQFF.

Of note for this clonotype: A much larger clone sits a single nucleotide away, making a read error possible. V is TRBV29-1 and J is TRBJ2-3, with unresolved D. V was clipped by 5 bases and J by 5 bases, with 8 bases between them. The CDR3 consists of 11 residues. Germline V gives CDR1 SQVTM, CDR2 ANQGSEA. The CDR3 reads CSVTTRDTQYF. The CDR3, as DNA: TGCAGCGTTACTACCAGAGATACGCAGTATTTT.

This sequence joins TRBV5-1 and TRBJ2-1; possibly TRBD1 or TRBD2 for D (5 bases each). This CDR3 region has 13 residues. Trimming stripped 4 bases from V and 6 bases from J, with 11 bases between. The germline V gene encodes CDR1 SGHRS and CDR2 YFSETQ. The CDR3 DNA is TGCGCCAGCAGCGGGACGAGCATCAATGAGCAGTTCTTC. Its translation: CASSGTSINEQFF.

Of note for this clonotype: A read error may explain this, as a much larger clone is one base away. The chain uses TRBV12-3 or TRBV12-4 and TRBJ1-1; a possible D gene is TRBD1 (5 bases). This CDR3 is built from 15 residues. CDR3 DNA: TGTGCCAGCAGTTTCGTCTTGGATATGGGGACTGAAGTTTTCTTT. This codes for CASSFVLDMGTEVFF.

The chain carries TRBV4-1 and TRBJ1-2; 7 bases agree with TRBD1. The CDR3 has 19 amino acids. Trimming removed 4 bases from V and 4 bases from J; junction bases left unmatched: 21. The germline gives CDR1 MGHRA, CDR2 YSYEKL. The CDR3 region is CASSPVLRDRKILFYGYTF. CDR3 bases: TGCGCCAGCAGCCCCGTACTCCGGGACAGAAAGATACTTTTCTATGGCTACACCTTC.